This T cell receptor beta chain was sequenced in a study of T cells after yellow fever vaccination. For the study at large: Fractions of low cell number were prepared using SMART-Seq v4 Ultra Low Input.

TCRdb reprocessed the 5' RACE reads with MiXCR, giving one entry per CDR3 protein. This table has roughly 320,000 distinct CDR3 sequences, around 10% appearing once. The source material was CD4+ T cells sorted from PBMCs, sampled 45 days after the yellow fever booster vaccination. The TCR was taken from a young man who received the YFV17D yellow fever vaccine.

The CDR3 bases are TGCGCCAGCCGTAGGGACACACCCTCAGAGACCCAGTACTTC. Translating it yields CASRRDTPSETQYF. The genes are TRBV5-1 and TRBJ2-5; D might be TRBD1 (6 bases). Germline CDR1 and CDR2: SGHRS and YFSETQ. The germline V and J ends were trimmed by 7 bases and 4 bases, with 17 bases remaining between them. The CDR3 spans 14 residues.